These 8 T cell receptor beta chains came from one sample sequenced in a study of blood T cell repertoires in COVID-19 (dated by TCRdb to between 2020 and 2021). Library creation used the immunoSEQ multiplex PCR assay. TCRdb's version of the immuneACCESS table is confined to in-frame rearrangements and falls short of the full clone set. An unresolved V gene accounts for under half of the shortfall where checked; the remainder is of unknown origin. The sample table holds tens of thousands of clones, of which about 86% were seen once. Approximately 6.6% of the sample goes to the ten largest clones. The specimen was peripheral blood. The receptors stem from a man aged 45-65 years with active COVID-19.

This clone was observed a handful of times. The V call is TRBV9, the J call TRBJ1-3, with D perhaps matching TRBD1 (6 bases). Germline V gene sequence: CDR1 SGDLS, CDR2 YYNGEE. Trimming left V 4 bases short and J 0 bases short, with 14 bases between. The CDR3 totals 16 residues. The CDR3 region has the DNA TGTGCCAGCAGCCCGGACAGTCCCAGCTCTGGAAACACCATATATTTT. It codes for CASSPDSPSSGNTIYF.

The rearrangement links TRBV5-6 to TRBJ1-4; D might be TRBD1 (5 bases). CDR3 length: 15 residues. V was clipped by 3 bases and J by 7 bases, with 16 bases between them. Germline CDR1 is SGHDT and CDR2 is YYEEEE. In DNA, the CDR3 is TGTGCCAGCAGCTGGGGCCTTACGGCTGGTGAAAAACTGTTTTTT. Translating gives CASSWGLTAGEKLFF.

The chain is built from TRBV3-1 (or the pseudogene TRBV3-2) and TRBJ2-5, with 10 bases that match TRBD2. V shed 4 bases, J shed 4 bases, and the junction held 12 bases outside the gene matches. This CDR3 comprises 17 residues. Germline CDR1 is LGHDT and CDR2 is YNNKEL (reference sequence). CDR3 sequence (DNA): TGTGCCAGCAGCCCCACGTGGTTACTAGCGGGGTCAGAGACCCAGTACTTC. Protein product: CASSPTWLLAGSETQYF.

The genes are TRBV3-1 (or the pseudogene TRBV3-2) and TRBJ1-1, with 7 bases fitting TRBD1. This CDR3 is 14 amino acids long. Germline V gene data show CDR1 as LGHDT and CDR2 as YNNKEL (reference sequence). With 4 bases clipped from V and 5 bases from J, the junction kept 7 bases outside the gene matches. This CDR3 reads CASSRAGGWTEAFF. The CDR3 coding sequence is TGTGCCAGCAGCCGAGCAGGGGGTTGGACTGAAGCTTTCTTT.

This sequence joins TRBV11-2 and TRBJ2-3; 15 bases agree with TRBD2. The CDR3 totals 17 residues. Germline-derived CDR1 and CDR2 are SGHAT and FQNNGV. With V trimmed by 1 base and J by 5 bases, 4 bases remained unmatched. The CDR3 here is CASSLVGLAGGQDTQYF. In nucleotides, the CDR3 is TGTGCCAGCAGCTTAGTAGGACTAGCGGGGGGGCAAGATACGCAGTATTTT.

This clone was detected only a few times. This chain links TRBV5-4 with TRBJ2-7; 9 bases match TRBD1. The ends lost 4 bases at V and 6 bases at J; junction bases unmatched: 5. Germline CDR1 SGHNT, CDR2 YYREEE (reference sequence). This CDR3 spans 13 amino acids. In nucleotides, the CDR3 is TGTGCCAGCAGCCGTGGACAGGGGACCGAGCAGTACTTC. Its translation is CASSRGQGTEQYF.

The rearrangement links TRBV7-2 to TRBJ2-5; the D is unclear. Germline V gene lookup returns CDR1 SGHTA and CDR2 FQGNSA. V was cut by 2 bases and J by 3 bases, with 10 bases left in between. The CDR3 loop spans 14 amino acids. CDR3 coding DNA: TGTGCCAGCAGCTTATCGGGTCGAAAAGAGACCCAGTACTTC. Translation gives CASSLSGRKETQYF.

The rearrangement joins TRBV6-5 to TRBJ2-3; D remains ambiguous. Germline CDR1 reads MNHEY; CDR2 reads SVGAGI. The V and J ends lost 6 bases and 1 base respectively, with 11 bases between them. The CDR3 spans 14 residues. In nucleotides, the CDR3 is TGTGCCAGCAGCCCCGTCCGGGGCACAGATACGCAGTATTTT. Translation gives CASSPVRGTDTQYF.